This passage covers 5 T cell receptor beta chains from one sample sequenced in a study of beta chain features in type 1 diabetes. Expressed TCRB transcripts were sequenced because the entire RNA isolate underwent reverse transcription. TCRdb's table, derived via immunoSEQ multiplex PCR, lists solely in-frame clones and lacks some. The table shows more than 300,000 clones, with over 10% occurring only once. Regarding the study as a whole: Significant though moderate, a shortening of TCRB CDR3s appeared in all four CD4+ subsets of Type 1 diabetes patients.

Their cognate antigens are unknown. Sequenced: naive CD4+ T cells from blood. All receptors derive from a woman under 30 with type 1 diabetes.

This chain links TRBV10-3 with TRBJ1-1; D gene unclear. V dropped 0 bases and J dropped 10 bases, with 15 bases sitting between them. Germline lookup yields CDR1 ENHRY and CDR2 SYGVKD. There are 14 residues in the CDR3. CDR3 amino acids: CAISESAAAPGAFF. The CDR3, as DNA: TGTGCCATCAGTGAGTCGGCAGCAGCACCGGGAGCTTTCTTT.

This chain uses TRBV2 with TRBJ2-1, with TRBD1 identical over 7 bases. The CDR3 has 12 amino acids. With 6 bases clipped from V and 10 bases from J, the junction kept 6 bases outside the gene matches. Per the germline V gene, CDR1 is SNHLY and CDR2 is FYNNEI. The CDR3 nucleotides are TGTGCCAGCAGGTCAGGGGGTACGGAGCAGTTCTTC. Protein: CASRSGGTEQFF.

CDR3 nucleotide sequence: TGTGCCAGCTCACCTTTATCCGGTAGCTCCTACAATGAGCAGTTCTTC. It is translated as CASSPLSGSSYNEQFF. V gene TRBV18 combines with J gene TRBJ2-1; D uncertain. V lost 3 bases and J lost 0, with 12 bases in between. The germline V gene encodes CDR1 KGHSH and CDR2 LQKENI. This CDR3 spans 16 amino acids. Full variable domain (missing parts from reference TRBV18 and TRBJ2-1): NAGVMQNPRHLVRRRGQEARLRCSPMKGHSHVYWYRQLPEEGLKFMVYLQKENIIDESGMPKERFSAEFPKEGPSILRIQQVVRGDSAAYFCASSPLSGSSYNEQFFGPGTRLTVL.

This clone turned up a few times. The CDR3 sequence is CASSLLGGGQPHQPQHF. DNA for the CDR3: TGTGCCAGCAGCTTATTGGGCGGGGGGCAGCCACATCAGCCCCAGCATTTT. The rearrangement uses TRBV7-6 and TRBJ1-5, with a tentative D call TRBD1 (6 bases). The germline gives CDR1 SGHVS, CDR2 FNYEAQ. The CDR3 covers 17 residues. Trimming pared 2 bases from V and 5 bases from J, leaving 19 bases between.

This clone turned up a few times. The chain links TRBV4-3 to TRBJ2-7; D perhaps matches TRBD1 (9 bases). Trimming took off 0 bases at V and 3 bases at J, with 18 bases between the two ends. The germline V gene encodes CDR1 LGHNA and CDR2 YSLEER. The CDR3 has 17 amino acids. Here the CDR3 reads CASSQDSGTGLYYEQYF. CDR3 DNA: TGCGCCAGCAGCCAAGATAGCGGGACAGGGCTCTACTACGAGCAGTACTTC.